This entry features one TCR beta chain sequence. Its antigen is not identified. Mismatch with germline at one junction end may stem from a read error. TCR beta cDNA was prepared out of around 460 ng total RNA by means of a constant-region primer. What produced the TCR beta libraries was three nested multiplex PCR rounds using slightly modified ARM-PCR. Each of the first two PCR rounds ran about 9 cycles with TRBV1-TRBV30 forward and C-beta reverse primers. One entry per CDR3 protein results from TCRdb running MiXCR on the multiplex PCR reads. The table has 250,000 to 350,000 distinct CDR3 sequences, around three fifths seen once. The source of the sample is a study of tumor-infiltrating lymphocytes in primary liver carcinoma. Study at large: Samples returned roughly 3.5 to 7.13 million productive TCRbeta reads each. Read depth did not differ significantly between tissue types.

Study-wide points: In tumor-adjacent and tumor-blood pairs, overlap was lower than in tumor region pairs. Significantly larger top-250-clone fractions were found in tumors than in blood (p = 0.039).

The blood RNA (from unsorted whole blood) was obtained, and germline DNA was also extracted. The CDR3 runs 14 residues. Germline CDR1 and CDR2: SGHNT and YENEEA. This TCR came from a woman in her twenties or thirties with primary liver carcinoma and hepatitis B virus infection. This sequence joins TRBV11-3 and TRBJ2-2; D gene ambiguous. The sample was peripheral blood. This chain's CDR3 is CASSLAGDTRELFF. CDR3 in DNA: TGTGCCAGCAGCTTAGCAGGCGACACCAGGGAGCTGTTTTTT.